The TCR beta chain under discussion was sequenced for a study of OX40 agonist ivuxolimab in advanced cancers. Germline CDR1 reads SGDLS; CDR2 reads YYNGEE. There are 18 residues in the CDR3. V was pared by 0 bases and J by 1 base, with 9 bases of the junction left unmatched. Produced via immunoSEQ multiplex PCR; TCRdb's table is partial and in-frame only. The data contain 80,000 or so clones, 90% to 95% of them singletons. Source: CD4+ or CD8+ T cells sorted from blood, taken in a trial of the OX40 agonist ivuxolimab. The TCR originated in an adult with an advanced solid tumor such as melanoma, head and neck, liver or kidney cancer. V usage is TRBV9 and J usage is TRBJ1-5, with 8 bases matching TRBD1. CDR3: CASSVGHRGYWSNQPQHF. CDR3 bases: TGTGCCAGCAGCGTAGGGCACAGGGGGTATTGGAGCAATCAGCCCCAGCATTTT. The full variable domain, its missing parts supplied by reference TRBV9 and TRBJ1-5, is DSGVTQTPKHLITATGQRVTLRCSPRSGDLSVYWYQQSLDQGLQFLIQYYNGEERAKGNILERFSAQQFPDLHSELNLSSLELGDSALYFCASSVGHRGYWSNQPQHFGDGTRLSIL.